Listed below are T cell receptor beta chains from one sample, sequenced in a study of regulatory T cells in long-lasting Graves disease. TCRdb fed the multiplex PCR reads into MiXCR, producing one record per CDR3 protein. This sample has roughly 430,000 distinct CDR3 sequences, with about 15% found just once. These sequences were also reported in another study, on T cells in Graves' hyperthyroidism and ophthalmopathy.

Sequencing was performed on peripheral blood mononuclear cells (PBMCs), taken at new diagnosis, from a patient treated with antithyroid drugs. These receptors all come from a woman aged 25-40 years with Graves disease. The CDR3 runs from the conserved cysteine through the conserved F or W. Fields, in order: clone size, D gene, V gene, J gene, CDR3 protein, CDR3 DNA. D genes are given only for firm matches. Clone size is not always given. Where it is, it says once, few, many or a class for expanded clones.

clone_size: few; d_call: .; v_call: TRBV12-3/TRBV12-4; j_call: TRBJ2-6; cdr3_aa: CASRPGLQHTGANVLTF; cdr3_nt: TGTGCCAGCAGGCCGGGACTCCAGCACACTGGGGCCAACGTCCTGACTTTC
clone_size: .; d_call: .; v_call: TRBV19; j_call: TRBJ2-3; cdr3_aa: CASSTRRSGDTQYF; cdr3_nt: TGTGCCAGTAGCACCAGACGATCTGGAGATACGCAGTATTTT
clone_size: many; d_call: TRBD1; v_call: TRBV12-3/TRBV12-4; j_call: TRBJ1-5; cdr3_aa: CASSPSGTALNQPQHF; cdr3_nt: TGTGCCAGCAGTCCATCCGGGACAGCTTTAAATCAGCCCCAGCATTTT
clone_size: many; d_call: TRBD2; v_call: TRBV20-1; j_call: TRBJ2-7; cdr3_aa: CSARGGTSGWERTYEQYF; cdr3_nt: TGCAGTGCCAGGGGAGGGACTAGCGGATGGGAGCGCACCTACGAGCAGTACTTC
clone_size: few; d_call: .; v_call: TRBV5-1; j_call: TRBJ2-5; cdr3_aa: CASSTGTRQQETQYF; cdr3_nt: TGCGCCAGCAGCACAGGGACCAGACAACAAGAGACCCAGTACTTC
clone_size: many; d_call: TRBD1; v_call: TRBV7-2; j_call: TRBJ2-7; cdr3_aa: CASSLKGDRVSMEIYEQYF; cdr3_nt: TGTGCCAGCAGCTTAAAGGGGGACAGGGTATCGATGGAGATCTACGAGCAGTACTTC
clone_size: few; d_call: .; v_call: TRBV9; j_call: TRBJ2-3; cdr3_aa: CASSVGAGGAGRSTDTQYF; cdr3_nt: TGTGCCAGCAGCGTAGGGGCCGGGGGAGCAGGCCGTAGCACAGATACGCAGTATTTT
clone_size: few; d_call: .; v_call: TRBV28; j_call: TRBJ1-6; cdr3_aa: CASSVGALNSPLHF; cdr3_nt: TGTGCCAGCAGTGTTGGGGCGCTTAATTCACCCCTCCACTTT
clone_size: few; d_call: TRBD2; v_call: TRBV20-1; j_call: TRBJ2-1; cdr3_aa: CSARASSGAYNEQFF; cdr3_nt: TGCAGTGCTAGAGCCTCTAGCGGGGCCTACAATGAGCAGTTCTTC
clone_size: few; d_call: TRBD2; v_call: TRBV7-2; j_call: TRBJ2-3; cdr3_aa: CASSYRLAAPSDTQYF; cdr3_nt: TGTGCCAGCAGCTACCGACTAGCGGCCCCTTCAGATACGCAGTATTTT
clone_size: many; d_call: TRBD1; v_call: TRBV12-3/TRBV12-4; j_call: TRBJ1-1; cdr3_aa: CASSRDRGQTEAFF; cdr3_nt: TGTGCCAGCAGTCGGGACAGGGGGCAAACTGAAGCTTTCTTT
clone_size: .; d_call: TRBD1; v_call: TRBV20-1; j_call: TRBJ2-7; cdr3_aa: CSVHDRASYEQYF; cdr3_nt: TGCAGTGTTCACGACAGGGCCTCCTACGAGCAGTACTTC
clone_size: .; d_call: TRBD1; v_call: TRBV7-2; j_call: TRBJ2-1; cdr3_aa: CASSSRTGIGSDSYNEQFF; cdr3_nt: TGTGCCAGCAGCTCAAGGACAGGGATAGGAAGCGACTCCTACAATGAGCAGTTCTTC
clone_size: .; d_call: .; v_call: TRBV14; j_call: TRBJ2-1; cdr3_aa: CASSQDGASNNEQFF; cdr3_nt: TGTGCCAGCAGCCAAGATGGGGCTTCTAACAATGAGCAGTTCTTC
clone_size: .; d_call: .; v_call: TRBV4-1; j_call: TRBJ2-7; cdr3_aa: CASSQGPSSHSPYEQYF; cdr3_nt: TGCGCCAGCAGCCAAGGCCCCTCTTCCCATTCACCCTACGAGCAGTACTTC
clone_size: many; d_call: TRBD1; v_call: TRBV7-8; j_call: TRBJ2-5; cdr3_aa: CASSLEGSPGTGGETQYF; cdr3_nt: TGTGCCAGCAGCTTAGAGGGAAGCCCGGGGACAGGGGGAGAGACCCAGTACTTC
clone_size: few; d_call: TRBD2; v_call: TRBV12-3/TRBV12-4; j_call: TRBJ2-5; cdr3_aa: CASSLRRALAGESETQYF; cdr3_nt: TGTGCCAGCAGTCTCCGACGGGCTCTAGCGGGAGAATCAGAGACCCAGTACTTC
clone_size: many; d_call: TRBD2; v_call: TRBV28; j_call: TRBJ2-1; cdr3_aa: CASSLSSGANEQFF; cdr3_nt: TGTGCCAGCAGTTTGTCTAGCGGGGCTAATGAGCAGTTCTTC
clone_size: few; d_call: .; v_call: TRBV5-5; j_call: TRBJ2-6; cdr3_aa: CATLLGGDGWSSGANVLTF; cdr3_nt: TGTGCCACCTTACTGGGGGGCGACGGCTGGAGCTCTGGGGCCAACGTCCTGACTTTC
clone_size: .; d_call: .; v_call: TRBV12-3/TRBV12-4; j_call: TRBJ1-1; cdr3_aa: CASIPGGWNTEAFF; cdr3_nt: TGTGCCAGCATCCCCGGGGGATGGAACACTGAAGCTTTCTTT
clone_size: .; d_call: .; v_call: TRBV9; j_call: TRBJ2-7; cdr3_aa: CASSPQQDLWRQYF; cdr3_nt: TGTGCCAGCAGCCCCCAACAAGACCTTTGGAGGCAGTACTTC
clone_size: many; d_call: .; v_call: TRBV12-3/TRBV12-4; j_call: TRBJ1-3; cdr3_aa: CASSSGNTIYF; cdr3_nt: TGTGCCAGCAGTTCAGGAAACACCATATATTTT
clone_size: many; d_call: .; v_call: TRBV18; j_call: TRBJ1-5; cdr3_aa: CASSPGEGVQPQHF; cdr3_nt: TGTGCCAGCTCACCCGGTGAGGGCGTTCAGCCCCAGCATTTT
clone_size: many; d_call: TRBD2; v_call: TRBV6-2/TRBV6-3; j_call: TRBJ2-3; cdr3_aa: CASSYSSGRGDTQYF; cdr3_nt: TGTGCCAGCAGTTACTCGAGCGGGAGGGGGGATACGCAGTATTTT
clone_size: many; d_call: TRBD1; v_call: TRBV7-6; j_call: TRBJ2-2; cdr3_aa: CASSTGQGGTGELFF; cdr3_nt: TGTGCCAGCAGCACGGGACAGGGCGGCACCGGGGAGCTGTTTTTT
clone_size: .; d_call: TRBD1; v_call: TRBV11-2; j_call: TRBJ2-7; cdr3_aa: CASSGTNRDRSRYEPYF; cdr3_nt: TGTGCCAGCAGCGGGACAAACCGGGACAGGAGTAGGTACGAGCCGTACTTC
clone_size: few; d_call: .; v_call: TRBV6-1; j_call: TRBJ2-5; cdr3_aa: CASRAGGTQYF; cdr3_nt: TGTGCCAGCAGGGCCGGCGGGACCCAGTACTTC
clone_size: .; d_call: .; v_call: TRBV7-8; j_call: TRBJ2-1; cdr3_aa: CASSLEAVKGQFF; cdr3_nt: TGTGCCAGCAGCTTAGAGGCGGTGAAGGGGCAGTTCTTC
clone_size: many; d_call: .; v_call: TRBV11-3; j_call: TRBJ2-5; cdr3_aa: CASSLHHQETQYF; cdr3_nt: TGTGCCAGCAGCCTACACCACCAAGAGACCCAGTACTTC
clone_size: .; d_call: .; v_call: TRBV27; j_call: TRBJ1-5; cdr3_aa: CASSLKWQPGLSDQPQHF; cdr3_nt: TGTGCCAGCAGTTTAAAATGGCAACCCGGGCTTAGCGATCAGCCCCAGCATTTT
clone_size: many; d_call: TRBD1; v_call: TRBV24-1; j_call: TRBJ2-5; cdr3_aa: CATSAPGGNDETQYF; cdr3_nt: TGTGCCACCAGTGCCCCAGGGGGTAACGATGAGACCCAGTACTTC
clone_size: few; d_call: .; v_call: TRBV7-9; j_call: TRBJ2-7; cdr3_aa: CASTARGPPYEQYF; cdr3_nt: TGTGCCAGCACCGCGCGGGGGCCCCCCTACGAGCAGTACTTC
clone_size: many; d_call: TRBD1; v_call: TRBV28; j_call: TRBJ1-2; cdr3_aa: CASSRDRGYRGYTF; cdr3_nt: TGTGCCAGCAGTCGGGACAGGGGCTATCGTGGCTACACCTTC
clone_size: .; d_call: TRBD2; v_call: TRBV19; j_call: TRBJ2-1; cdr3_aa: CASTPRRTRKRDEQFF; cdr3_nt: TGTGCCAGTACCCCTAGACGGACTAGGAAGAGGGATGAGCAGTTCTTC
clone_size: many; d_call: .; v_call: TRBV7-8; j_call: TRBJ1-2; cdr3_aa: CASSLSGAGSYGYTF; cdr3_nt: TGTGCCAGCAGCTTATCGGGCGCAGGGAGCTATGGCTACACCTTC
clone_size: many; d_call: .; v_call: TRBV6-5; j_call: TRBJ2-7; cdr3_aa: CASSYGGQGRGEQYF; cdr3_nt: TGTGCCAGCAGTTACGGGGGTCAGGGGAGAGGGGAGCAGTACTTC
clone_size: many; d_call: TRBD2; v_call: TRBV7-9; j_call: TRBJ2-7; cdr3_aa: CASRAPGGGTYEQYF; cdr3_nt: TGTGCCAGCAGGGCTCCGGGCGGGGGGACCTACGAGCAGTACTTC
clone_size: many; d_call: .; v_call: TRBV27; j_call: TRBJ1-1; cdr3_aa: CATRDTMNTEAFF; cdr3_nt: TGTGCCACCCGGGACACCATGAACACTGAAGCTTTCTTT
clone_size: many; d_call: .; v_call: TRBV3-1; j_call: TRBJ2-1; cdr3_aa: CASSQASFMKYNEQFF; cdr3_nt: TGTGCCAGCAGCCAAGCTAGCTTTATGAAGTACAATGAGCAGTTCTTC
clone_size: many; d_call: TRBD2; v_call: TRBV27; j_call: TRBJ2-7; cdr3_aa: CASSFWGGSYEQYF; cdr3_nt: TGTGCCAGCAGTTTCTGGGGGGGCTCCTACGAGCAGTACTTC
clone_size: few; d_call: TRBD1; v_call: TRBV30; j_call: TRBJ1-2; cdr3_aa: CACSQGANNYGYTF; cdr3_nt: TGTGCATGTTCACAGGGGGCGAATAACTATGGCTACACCTTC
clone_size: many; d_call: TRBD2; v_call: TRBV6-1; j_call: TRBJ2-7; cdr3_aa: CASRTPGLPSYEQYF; cdr3_nt: TGTGCCAGCAGAACCCCGGGACTACCTTCCTACGAGCAGTACTTC
clone_size: many; d_call: .; v_call: TRBV3-1; j_call: TRBJ2-7; cdr3_aa: CATSLPSGEQYF; cdr3_nt: TGTGCCACCTCCCTCCCCAGCGGAGAGCAGTACTTC
clone_size: many; d_call: TRBD2; v_call: TRBV20-1; j_call: TRBJ2-7; cdr3_aa: CSARDREGYSSYEQYF; cdr3_nt: TGCAGTGCTAGAGATCGGGAGGGCTATAGCTCCTACGAGCAGTACTTC